In its sample, the clone carrying this T cell receptor beta chain was seen a few times. Amplified regions were TCR beta CDR3 sequences from RNA transcripts. Primed by the HTBI set, a first-round RT-PCR was run on the TCR CDR3. TCRdb redid the calling of the multiplex PCR reads with MiXCR, one entry per CDR3 protein. The profile shows approximately 530,000 distinct CDR3 sequences, roughly 17% of them singletons. The sample originates from a study of T cells in Graves' hyperthyroidism and ophthalmopathy. The CDR3 sequence is 15 residues long. CDR1 and CDR2 from the germline V gene are SGHNT and YYREEE (reference sequence). J gave up 4 bases and V 4 bases, and 8 bases lay outside the gene matches.

The chain combines TRBV5-4 with TRBJ1-5, with 7 bases that match TRBD1. This clonotype was sampled from a woman aged 18-29 years with Graves' hyperthyroidism. The material sequenced was blood. Written as DNA, the CDR3 is TGTGCCAGCAGCGTGGGGACAGAGGGGAATCAGCCCCAGCATTTT. It specifies CASSVGTEGNQPQHF.